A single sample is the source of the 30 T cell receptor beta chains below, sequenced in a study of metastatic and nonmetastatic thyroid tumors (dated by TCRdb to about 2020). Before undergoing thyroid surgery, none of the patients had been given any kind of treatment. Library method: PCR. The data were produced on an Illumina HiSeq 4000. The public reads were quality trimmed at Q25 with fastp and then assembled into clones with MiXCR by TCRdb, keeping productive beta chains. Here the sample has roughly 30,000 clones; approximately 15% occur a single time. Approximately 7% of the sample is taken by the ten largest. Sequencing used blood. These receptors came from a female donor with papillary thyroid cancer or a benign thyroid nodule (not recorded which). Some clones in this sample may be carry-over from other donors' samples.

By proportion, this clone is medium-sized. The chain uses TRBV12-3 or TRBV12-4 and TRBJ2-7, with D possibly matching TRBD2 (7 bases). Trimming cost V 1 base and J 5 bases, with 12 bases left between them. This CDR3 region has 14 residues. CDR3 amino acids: CASSLEQGGNEQYF. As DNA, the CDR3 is TGTGCCAGCAGTTTAGAACAGGGAGGGAACGAGCAGTACTTC.

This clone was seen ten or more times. The CDR3 bases are TGTGCCAGCAGTTTAGAGGGGGTCGGAAACACCATATATTTT. Its translation is CASSLEGVGNTIYF. The gene calls are TRBV28 and TRBJ1-3; tentatively, D is TRBD1 (6 bases). This CDR3 region has 14 residues. Germline V gene data show CDR1 as MDHEN and CDR2 as SYDVKM. The V end lost 2 bases, the J end lost 4 bases, and 9 bases lay between the germline ends. Full variable domain (missing parts from reference TRBV28 and TRBJ1-3): DVKVTQSSRYLVKRTGEKVFLECVQDMDHENMFWYRQDPGLGLRLIYFSYDVKMKEKGDIPEGYSVSREKKERFSLILESASTNQTSMYLCASSLEGVGNTIYFGEGSWLTVV.

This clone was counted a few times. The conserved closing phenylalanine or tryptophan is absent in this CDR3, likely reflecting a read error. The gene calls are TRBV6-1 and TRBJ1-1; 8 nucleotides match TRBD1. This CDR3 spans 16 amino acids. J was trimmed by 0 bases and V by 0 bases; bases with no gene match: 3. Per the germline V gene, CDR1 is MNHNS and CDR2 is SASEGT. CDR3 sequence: CASSEAPGQVNTEAFL. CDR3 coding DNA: TGTGCCAGCAGTGAAGCCCCGGGACAGGTGAACACTGAAGCTTTCCTT.

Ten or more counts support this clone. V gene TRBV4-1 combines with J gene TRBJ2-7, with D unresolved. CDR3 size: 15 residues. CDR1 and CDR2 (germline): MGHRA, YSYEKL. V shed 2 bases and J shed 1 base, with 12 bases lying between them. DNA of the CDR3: TGCGCCAGCAGCCAAAGGACGGGCGGATCCTACGAGCAGTACTTC. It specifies CASSQRTGGSYEQYF.

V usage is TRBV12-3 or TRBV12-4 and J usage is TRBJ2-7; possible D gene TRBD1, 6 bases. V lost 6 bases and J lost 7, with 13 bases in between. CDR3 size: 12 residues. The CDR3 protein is CASSPGVREQYF. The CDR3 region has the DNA TGTGCCAGCAGCCCAGGGGTGAGAGAGCAGTACTTC.

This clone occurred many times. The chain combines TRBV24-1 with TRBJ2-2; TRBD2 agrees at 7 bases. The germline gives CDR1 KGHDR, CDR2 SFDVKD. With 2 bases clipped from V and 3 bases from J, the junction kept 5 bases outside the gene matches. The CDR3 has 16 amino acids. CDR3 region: CATSDSGGGDTGELFF. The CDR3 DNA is TGTGCCACCAGTGATTCCGGGGGAGGGGACACCGGGGAGCTGTTTTTT.

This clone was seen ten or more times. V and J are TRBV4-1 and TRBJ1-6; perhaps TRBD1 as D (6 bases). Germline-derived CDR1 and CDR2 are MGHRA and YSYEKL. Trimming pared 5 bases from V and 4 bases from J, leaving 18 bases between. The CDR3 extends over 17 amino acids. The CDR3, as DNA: TGCGCCAGCAGCTTTCTTACAGGGCTGTTTTATAATTCACCCCTCCACTTT. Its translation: CASSFLTGLFYNSPLHF.

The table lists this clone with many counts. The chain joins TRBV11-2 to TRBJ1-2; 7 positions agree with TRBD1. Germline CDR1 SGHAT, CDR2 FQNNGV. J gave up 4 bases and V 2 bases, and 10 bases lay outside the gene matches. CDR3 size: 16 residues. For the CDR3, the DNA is TGTGCCAGCAGCTTACAGCACAGGGGTGGGACCTATGGCTACACCTTC. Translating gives CASSLQHRGGTYGYTF.

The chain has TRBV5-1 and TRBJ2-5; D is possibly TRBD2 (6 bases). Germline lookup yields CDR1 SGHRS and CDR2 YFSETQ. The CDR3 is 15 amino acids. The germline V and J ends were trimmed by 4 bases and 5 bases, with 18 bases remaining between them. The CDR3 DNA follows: TGCGCCAGCAGCCCTCGGATTAGGAGCGGGGAGACCCAGTACTTC. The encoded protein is CASSPRIRSGETQYF.

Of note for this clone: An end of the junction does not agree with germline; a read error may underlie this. CDR3 DNA sequence: TGTGCCAGCAGTCCAGGACTAGCTGACTACAATGATCAGTTCTTC. This encodes CASSPGLADYNDQFF. V gene TRBV27 combines with J gene TRBJ2-1, with TRBD2 identical over 8 bases. CDR1 and CDR2 (germline): MNHEY, SMNVEV (reference sequence). This CDR3 comprises 15 residues.

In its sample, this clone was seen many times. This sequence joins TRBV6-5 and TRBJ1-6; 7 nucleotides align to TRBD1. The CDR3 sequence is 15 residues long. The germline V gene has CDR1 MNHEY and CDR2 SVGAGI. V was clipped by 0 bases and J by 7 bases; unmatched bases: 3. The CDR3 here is CASSYSTGNNSPLHF. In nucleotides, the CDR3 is TGTGCCAGCAGTTACTCGACAGGGAACAATTCACCCCTCCACTTT.

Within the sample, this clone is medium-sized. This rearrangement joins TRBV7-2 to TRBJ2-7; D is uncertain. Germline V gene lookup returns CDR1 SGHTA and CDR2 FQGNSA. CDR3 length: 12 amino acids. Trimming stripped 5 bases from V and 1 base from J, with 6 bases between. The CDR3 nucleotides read TGTGCCAGCAGCCCGATGTCCTACGAGCAGTACTTC. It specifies CASSPMSYEQYF.

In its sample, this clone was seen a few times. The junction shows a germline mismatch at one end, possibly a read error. The CDR3 protein is CASTSSQRYTAELFF. As DNA, the CDR3 is TGTGCCAGCACGAGCAGTCAGCGTTACACCGCGGAGCTGTTTTTT. The chain is built from TRBV6-1 and TRBJ2-2; D is unclear. The CDR3 runs to 15 residues. The germline CDR1 and CDR2 sequences are MNHNS and SASEGT.

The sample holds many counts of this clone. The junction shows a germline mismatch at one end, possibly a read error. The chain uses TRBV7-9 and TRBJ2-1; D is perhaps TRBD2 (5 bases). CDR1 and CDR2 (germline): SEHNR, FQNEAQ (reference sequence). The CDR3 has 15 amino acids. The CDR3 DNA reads TGTGCCAGCAGCCCAGGATTTGGCGGCGAGCGGCCTTCAAACTTC. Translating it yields CASSPGFGGERPSNF.

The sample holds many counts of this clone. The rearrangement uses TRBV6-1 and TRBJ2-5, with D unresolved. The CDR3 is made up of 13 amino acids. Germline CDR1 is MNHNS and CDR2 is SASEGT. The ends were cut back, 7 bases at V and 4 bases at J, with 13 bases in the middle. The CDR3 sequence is CASNFGGTETQYF. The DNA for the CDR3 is TGTGCCAGCAATTTTGGTGGTACAGAGACCCAGTACTTC.

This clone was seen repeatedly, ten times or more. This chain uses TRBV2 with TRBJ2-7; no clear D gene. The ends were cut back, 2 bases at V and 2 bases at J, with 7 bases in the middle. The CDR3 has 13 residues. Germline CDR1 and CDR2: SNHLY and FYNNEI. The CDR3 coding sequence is TGTGCCAGCAGTGAATACAGCACCTACGAGCAGTACTTC. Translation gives CASSEYSTYEQYF.

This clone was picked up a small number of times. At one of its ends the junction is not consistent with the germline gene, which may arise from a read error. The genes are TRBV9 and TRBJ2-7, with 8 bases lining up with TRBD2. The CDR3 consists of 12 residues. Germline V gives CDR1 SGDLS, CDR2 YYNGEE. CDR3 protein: CVSSGIAGEQYF. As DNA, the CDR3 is TGTGTCAGCAGCGGAATAGCGGGAGAGCAGTACTTC.

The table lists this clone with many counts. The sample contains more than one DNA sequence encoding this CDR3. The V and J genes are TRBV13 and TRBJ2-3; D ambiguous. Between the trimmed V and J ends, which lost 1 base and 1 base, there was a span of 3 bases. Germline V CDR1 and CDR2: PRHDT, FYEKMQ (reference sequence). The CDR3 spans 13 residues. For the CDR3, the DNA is TGTGCCAGCAGCTTAGCCGGCACAGATACGCAGTATTTT. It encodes CASSLAGTDTQYF.

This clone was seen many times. CDR3 nucleotide sequence: TGCGCCAGCAGCCCCCTTAGGAGCGGGAGCGGTGAGCAGTTCTTC. Its protein product is CASSPLRSGSGEQFF. J is TRBJ2-1 and V is TRBV5-1, with 8 bases matching TRBD2. The germline V gene has CDR1 SGHRS and CDR2 YFSETQ. V shed 4 bases and J 9 bases; nucleotides not matched to a gene: 12. The CDR3 is 15 residues long.

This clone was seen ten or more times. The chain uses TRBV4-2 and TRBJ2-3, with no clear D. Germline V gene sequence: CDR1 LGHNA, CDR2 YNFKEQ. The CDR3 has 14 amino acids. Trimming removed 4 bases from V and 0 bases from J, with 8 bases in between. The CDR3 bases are TGTGCCAGCAGCCTTCAACTGAGCACAGATACGCAGTATTTT. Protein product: CASSLQLSTDTQYF.

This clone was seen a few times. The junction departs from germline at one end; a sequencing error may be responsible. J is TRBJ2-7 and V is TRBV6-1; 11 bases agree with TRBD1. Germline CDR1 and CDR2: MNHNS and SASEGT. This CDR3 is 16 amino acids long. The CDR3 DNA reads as TGTGCCAGCATTGAAAGGGCCGGGACAGGGGGCTACGAGCAGTACTTC. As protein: CASIERAGTGGYEQYF.

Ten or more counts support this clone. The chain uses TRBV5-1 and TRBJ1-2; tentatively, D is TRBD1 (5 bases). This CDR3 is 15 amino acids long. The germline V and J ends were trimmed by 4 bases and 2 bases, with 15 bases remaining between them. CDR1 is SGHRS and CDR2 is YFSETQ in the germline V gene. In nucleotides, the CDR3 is TGCGCCAGCAGCCTCGACAGCCGACCGAACTATGGCTACACCTTC. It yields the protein CASSLDSRPNYGYTF.

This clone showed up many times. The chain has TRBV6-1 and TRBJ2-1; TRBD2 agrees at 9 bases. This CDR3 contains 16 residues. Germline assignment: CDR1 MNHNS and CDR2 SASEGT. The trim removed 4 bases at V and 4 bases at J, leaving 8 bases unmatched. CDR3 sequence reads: CASSGLAGDMYNEQFF. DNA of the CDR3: TGTGCCAGCAGTGGATTAGCGGGAGATATGTACAATGAGCAGTTCTTC.

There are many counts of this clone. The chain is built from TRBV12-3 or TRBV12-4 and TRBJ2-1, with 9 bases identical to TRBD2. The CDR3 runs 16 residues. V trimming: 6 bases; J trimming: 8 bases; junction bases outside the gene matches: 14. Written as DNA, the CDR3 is TGTGCCAGCAGGGAAACCAGTAGCGGGAGAGGCTATGAGCAGTTCTTC. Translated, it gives CASRETSSGRGYEQFF.

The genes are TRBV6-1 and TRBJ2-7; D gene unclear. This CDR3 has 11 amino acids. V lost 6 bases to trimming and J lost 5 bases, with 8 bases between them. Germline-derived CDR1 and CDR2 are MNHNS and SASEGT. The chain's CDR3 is CASRGFNEQYF. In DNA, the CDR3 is TGTGCCAGCAGGGGGTTCAACGAGCAGTACTTC.

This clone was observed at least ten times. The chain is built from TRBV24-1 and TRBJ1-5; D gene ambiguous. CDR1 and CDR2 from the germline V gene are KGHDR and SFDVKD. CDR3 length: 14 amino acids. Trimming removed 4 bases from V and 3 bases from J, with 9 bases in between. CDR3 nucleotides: TGTGCCACCAGTGACTGGGAATCCAATCAGCCCCAGCATTTT. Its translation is CATSDWESNQPQHF.

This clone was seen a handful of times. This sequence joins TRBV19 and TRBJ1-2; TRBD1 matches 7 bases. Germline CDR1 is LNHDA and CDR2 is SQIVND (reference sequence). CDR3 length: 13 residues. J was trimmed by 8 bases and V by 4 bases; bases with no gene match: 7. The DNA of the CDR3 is TGTGCCAGTAGTAGAAACAGGGGATACGGCTACACCTTC. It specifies CASSRNRGYGYTF.

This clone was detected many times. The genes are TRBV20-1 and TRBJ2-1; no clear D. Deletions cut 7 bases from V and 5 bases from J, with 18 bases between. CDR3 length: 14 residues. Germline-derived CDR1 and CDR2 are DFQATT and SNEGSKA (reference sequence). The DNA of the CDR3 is TGCAGTGTTTATCCCCAGCCAAAAGACAATGAGCAGTTCTTC. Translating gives CSVYPQPKDNEQFF.

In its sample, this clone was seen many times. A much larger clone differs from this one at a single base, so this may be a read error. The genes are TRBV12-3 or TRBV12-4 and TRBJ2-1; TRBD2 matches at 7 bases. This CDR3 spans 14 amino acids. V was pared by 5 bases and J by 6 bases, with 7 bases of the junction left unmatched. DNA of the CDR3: TGTGCCAGCAGTCTCTGGAGCGGGATCAATGAGCAGTTCTTC. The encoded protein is CASSLWSGINEQFF.

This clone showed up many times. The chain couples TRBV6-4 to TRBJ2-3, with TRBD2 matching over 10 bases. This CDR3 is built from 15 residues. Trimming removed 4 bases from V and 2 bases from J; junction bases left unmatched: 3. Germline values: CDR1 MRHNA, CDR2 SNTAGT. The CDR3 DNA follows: TGTGCCAGCAGTGGGACTAGCGGCGACACAGATACGCAGTATTTT. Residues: CASSGTSGDTDTQYF.